This T cell receptor (beta chain) is from a study of OX40 agonist ivuxolimab in advanced cancers. The CDR3 sequence is 12 residues long. The V end was cut by 2 bases, the J end by 3 bases, with 5 bases between. The germline V gene has CDR1 SGHAT and CDR2 FQNNGV. Only in-frame clones appear in the TCRdb table, and some are missing; sequencing was by immunoSEQ multiplex PCR. The data show 85,000 to 100,000 clones, 70% to 90% seen once. The receptor's source is an adult with an advanced solid tumor such as melanoma, head and neck, liver or kidney cancer. The sample in question was CD4+ or CD8+ T cells sorted from blood, obtained in a trial of the OX40 agonist ivuxolimab. V usage is TRBV11-2 and J usage is TRBJ2-7; no clear D. DNA of the CDR3: TGTGCCAGCAGCTTAAACAGCTACGAGCAGTACTTC. This encodes CASSLNSYEQYF.